One and the same sample provided the 28 T cell receptor beta chains below, sequenced in a study of T cell clonality in common variable immunodeficiency. Clones were read by immunoSEQ multiplex PCR, and TCRdb kept only the in-frame ones, dropping some. The data list about 39,000 clones, none observed once; 2.5% to 3.5% falls to the top ten. Material: peripheral blood mononuclear cells. These receptors were taken from a person aged 18-69 years in good health.

This clone was recorded at least ten times. Read data end 3 residues before the CDR3 end; the end is taken from the germline J gene. V is TRBV19 and J is TRBJ2-5, with 12 bases lining up with TRBD2. The CDR3 has 16 amino acids. In germline, CDR1 is LNHDA, CDR2 SQIVND (reference sequence). V gave up 3 bases and J gave up 4 bases; unmatched junction bases: 6. The sequenced CDR3 bases are TGTGCCAGTAGTATGTCCGCTAGCGGGAGGGGAGAGACC. Translating it yields CASSMSASGRGET. The entire CDR3 sequence reads CASSMSASGRGETQYF.

In its sample, this clone was seen many times. The sequenced fragment ends 3 residues before the CDR3 boundary, so the rest is inferred from the germline J gene. J is TRBJ2-5 and V is TRBV19; D uncertain. The CDR3 extends over 12 amino acids. V was pared by 3 bases and J by 5 bases, with 7 bases between. The germline V gene has CDR1 LNHDA and CDR2 SQIVND (reference sequence). The CDR3 loop reads CASSILGETQYF. CDR3 DNA (partial): TGTGCCAGTAGTATCTTAGGGGAGACC.

This clone has just a few counts. Coverage ceases 3 residues before the CDR3 finishes, and the germline J gene fills in the end. The chain carries TRBV5-1 and TRBJ2-1, with TRBD2 matching 9 bases. Germline loops: CDR1 SGHRS, CDR2 YFSETQ. The CDR3 is 15 residues long. V was pared by 0 bases and J by 8 bases, with 6 bases of the junction left unmatched. The covered CDR3 bases are TGCGCCAGCAGCTTGGCAAGCGGGAGGTTCGATGAG. Translation: CASSLASGRFDE. The whole CDR3 reads CASSLASGRFDEQFF.

Many counts were recorded for this clone. The sequenced fragment ends 3 residues before the CDR3 boundary, so the rest is inferred from the germline J gene. The V gene is TRBV14, the J gene TRBJ1-1; TRBD1 might be the D (5 bases). Germline V gene lookup returns CDR1 SGHDN and CDR2 FVKESK. CDR3 length equals 13 residues. CDR3 DNA, as far as it was read: TGTGCCAGCAGCGGGACCGTTCTGGGGGGG. This codes for CASSGTVLGG. The CDR3, in full, reads CASSGTVLGGAFF.

This clone was found many times. The read halts 3 residues ahead of the CDR3 end, with the missing end drawn from the germline J gene. The chain employs TRBV7-2 and TRBJ2-5; tentatively, D is TRBD2 (7 bases). The germline gives CDR1 SGHTA, CDR2 FQGNSA. The CDR3 sequence is 15 residues long. V lost 5 bases, J lost 2 bases, and 15 bases lay in between. The CDR3 sequence is CASSRWAGAQETQYF. CDR3 DNA, as far as it was read: TGTGCCAGCAGCAGGTGGGCGGGGGCACAAGAGACC.

Ten or more counts support this clone. Read coverage stops 3 residues before the CDR3 terminus; the germline J gene supplies the remainder. V is TRBV29-1 and J is TRBJ2-7; 10 nucleotides agree with TRBD2. The trim removed 5 bases at V and 4 bases at J, leaving 2 bases unmatched. CDR1 and CDR2 (germline): SQVTM, ANQGSEA. The CDR3 totals 12 residues. The DNA read from the CDR3 is TGCAGCGTTTTAGCGGGAGGTTACGAG. This gives the protein CSVLAGGYE. The whole CDR3 is CSVLAGGYEQYF.

This clone was seen at least ten times. Coverage ceases 3 residues before the CDR3 finishes, and the germline J gene fills in the end. This chain connects TRBV20-1 to TRBJ2-1; D might be TRBD2 (6 bases). V was trimmed by 6 bases and J by 5 bases, leaving 17 bases between them. This CDR3 has 14 amino acids. The germline gives CDR1 DFQATT, CDR2 SNEGSKA (reference sequence). The part of the CDR3 DNA that was read is TGCAGTGCAAGTTTCCCGGGACTCGACAATGAG. It is translated as CSASFPGLDNE. The whole CDR3 sequence is CSASFPGLDNEQFF.

Many counts were recorded for this clone. The read falls 3 residues short of the CDR3 end, and the missing part is taken from the germline J gene. The V gene is TRBV19, the J gene TRBJ1-2; possibly TRBD1 for D (5 bases). Germline V gene sequence: CDR1 LNHDA, CDR2 SQIVND (reference sequence). The CDR3 extends over 13 amino acids. The ends were cut back, 7 bases at V and 4 bases at J, with 13 bases in the middle. The CDR3 spells CASKRTRVYGYTF. The sequenced part of the CDR3 DNA is TGTGCCAGTAAGAGGACAAGAGTCTATGGC. The full variable domain, its missing parts supplied by reference TRBV19 and TRBJ1-2, is DGGITQSPKYLFRKEGQNVTLSCEQNLNHDAMYWYRQDPGQGLRLIYYSQIVNDFQKGDIAEGYSVSREKKESFPLTVTSAQKNPTAFYLCASKRTRVYGYTFGSGTRLTVV.

This clone was counted ten times or more. Read coverage stops 3 residues before the CDR3 terminus; the germline J gene supplies the remainder. The chain recombines TRBV6-1 with TRBJ2-2; maybe TRBD1 (5 bases). The CDR3 contains 14 residues. V dropped 2 bases and J dropped 3 bases, with 7 bases sitting between them. Germline CDR1 MNHNS, CDR2 SASEGT. The CDR3 sequence is CASSEIGDTGELFF. CDR3 DNA, as far as it was read: TGTGCCAGCAGTGAAATAGGGGACACCGGGGAG.

This clone was found many times. The read finishes 3 residues shy of the CDR3 end, and the germline J gene is used to complete it. This chain connects TRBV19 to TRBJ1-1, with 7 bases lining up with TRBD1. This CDR3 is built from 13 residues. Per germline, CDR1 LNHDA and CDR2 SQIVND (reference sequence). V lost 6 bases, J lost 6 bases, and 7 bases stayed unmatched. The CDR3: CASRLQGSPEAFF. The CDR3 bases that were read are TGTGCCAGTAGACTACAGGGGAGCCCTGAA.

This clone appeared many times. From the germline J gene comes the end of the CDR3, since the read stops 3 residues before it. The chain is built from TRBV28 and TRBJ1-3, with TRBD1 as a possible D gene (6 bases). The CDR3 sequence is 12 residues long. From germline, CDR1 is MDHEN and CDR2 SYDVKM. The covered CDR3 bases are TGTGCCAGCAGTTCGGACAGTCTTACC. As protein: CASSSDSLT. In full, the CDR3 reads CASSSDSLTIYF.

This clone was counted ten times or more. The CDR3 is cut off 3 residues early in the read; its end comes from the germline J gene. The chain employs TRBV5-1 and TRBJ1-2; D remains ambiguous. There are 14 residues in the CDR3. V was shortened by 4 bases and J by 1 base, with 11 bases between the two germline ends. The germline CDR1 and CDR2 sequences are SGHRS and YFSETQ. The CDR3 loop reads CASSPQAGNYGYTF. Partial CDR3 DNA: TGCGCCAGCAGCCCCCAGGCGGGTAACTATGGC.

Ten or more counts support this clone. Read sequence stops 3 residues before the CDR3 end, and the germline J gene provides the missing end. The rearrangement links TRBV18 to TRBJ2-1, with 7 bases identical to TRBD1. The CDR3 extends over 14 amino acids. The V gene end was trimmed by 7 bases and the J gene end by 5 bases; junction bases not matched to a gene: 8. Germline lookup yields CDR1 KGHSH and CDR2 LQKENI. The covered CDR3 bases are TGTGCCAGCTTACGGGACAGCCAGGACAATGAG. Translating gives CASLRDSQDNE. The CDR3 as a whole reads CASLRDSQDNEQFF.

This clone appeared many times. Read coverage stops 3 residues before the CDR3 terminus; the germline J gene supplies the remainder. The chain recombines TRBV10-2 with TRBJ2-2; tentatively, D is TRBD2 (5 bases). V lost 0 bases and J 5 bases, leaving 16 bases between the germline ends. The CDR3 contains 17 residues. The germline CDR1 and CDR2 sequences are WSHSY and SAAADI. Incomplete CDR3 DNA: TGCGCCAGCAGTGAGTCGATCCCTCCGAGCGGTACCGGGGAG. As protein: CASSESIPPSGTGE. The whole CDR3 protein is CASSESIPPSGTGELFF.

This clone was picked up a small number of times. The CDR3 DNA, read in part, is TGTGCCAGCAGCGGACTAGGAAGCACAGATACC. Its translation is CASSGLGSTDT. The whole CDR3 region reads CASSGLGSTDTYTF. The gene calls are TRBV7-7 and TRBJ1-2; D gene ambiguous. The sequence runs out 3 residues before the end of the CDR3; the remainder is reconstructed from the germline J gene. Germline CDR1 SSHAT, CDR2 FNYEAQ (reference sequence). The CDR3 sequence is 14 residues long.

This clone was counted at least ten times. The read halts 3 residues ahead of the CDR3 end, with the missing end drawn from the germline J gene. The V call is TRBV20-1, the J call TRBJ2-2, with TRBD2 matching 10 bases. CDR1 and CDR2 from the germline V gene are DFQATT and SNEGSKA (reference sequence). The V segment lost 3 bases and the J segment 1 base; nucleotides outside the gene matches: 8. The length of the CDR3 is 17 residues. CDR3 bases read: TGCAGTGCTAGTTATTCTAGCGGGAGTTGGAACACCGGGGAG. Amino acids: CSASYSSGSWNTGE. From start to end, the CDR3 is CSASYSSGSWNTGELFF.

This clone was seen at least ten times. From the germline J gene comes the end of the CDR3, since the read stops 3 residues before it. The chain links TRBV30 to TRBJ2-7, with TRBD1 matching over 9 bases. V gave up 0 bases and J gave up 1 base; unmatched junction bases: 10. This CDR3 is 17 amino acids long. Germline lookup yields CDR1 GTSNPN and CDR2 SVGIG (reference sequence). CDR3 bases read: TGTGCCTGGAGTGTCTTGGGGGGACAGGGTAGGTCCTACGAG. Protein sequence: CAWSVLGGQGRSYE. In full, the CDR3 reads CAWSVLGGQGRSYEQYF.

This clone came up many times. The read finishes 3 residues shy of the CDR3 end, and the germline J gene is used to complete it. V usage is TRBV20-1 and J usage is TRBJ2-1, with TRBD1 matching 9 bases. Germline CDR1 is DFQATT and CDR2 is SNEGSKA (reference sequence). The V segment lost 3 bases and the J segment 4 bases; nucleotides outside the gene matches: 7. The CDR3 length is 15 residues. CDR3 DNA, as far as it was read: TGCAGTGCTAGGGCCCCCGGGACAGGGTACAATGAG. Its translation is CSARAPGTGYNE. The CDR3 in its entirety is CSARAPGTGYNEQFF.

Concerning this clone: The CDR3 extends 3 residues past the end of the read, so its final part is completed from the germline J gene. The chain recombines TRBV19 with TRBJ1-2; D might be TRBD1 (5 bases). From germline, CDR1 is LNHDA and CDR2 SQIVND (reference sequence). CDR3 size: 16 residues. CDR3 amino acids: CASSIEGTSGRFDYTF. The DNA read from the CDR3 is TGTGCCAGTAGTATTGAGGGGACTAGCGGGAGATTCGAC.

This clone was recorded many times. Sequencing ends 3 residues short of the CDR3 end; the germline J gene provides the rest. This chain connects TRBV19 to TRBJ1-2; 9 bases are shared with TRBD1. V trimming: 4 bases; J trimming: 1 base; junction bases outside the gene matches: 1. Germline CDR1 reads LNHDA; CDR2 reads SQIVND (reference sequence). The CDR3 runs to 14 residues. The DNA read from the CDR3 is TGTGCCAGTAGTACGGGACAGGGTAACTATGGC. This translates into CASSTGQGNYG. The complete CDR3 protein is CASSTGQGNYGYTF. Full variable domain (missing parts from reference TRBV19 and TRBJ1-2): DGGITQSPKYLFRKEGQNVTLSCEQNLNHDAMYWYRQDPGQGLRLIYYSQIVNDFQKGDIAEGYSVSREKKESFPLTVTSAQKNPTAFYLCASSTGQGNYGYTFGSGTRLTVV.

This clone was observed many times. Coverage ceases 3 residues before the CDR3 finishes, and the germline J gene fills in the end. The chain employs TRBV20-1 and TRBJ2-1; 7 bases agree with TRBD2. CDR3 length equals 15 residues. V lost 0 bases and J lost 9; bases outside the gene matches: 11. Germline CDR1 reads DFQATT; CDR2 reads SNEGSKA (reference sequence). The DNA read from the CDR3 is TGCAGTGCTAGAGATCGGTCTAGCGGATCAAGTGAG. Amino acids: CSARDRSSGSSE. The CDR3 in full is CSARDRSSGSSEQFF.

This clone was detected many times. CDR3 protein: CASSTARTGLNEKLFF. The CDR3 DNA, read in part, is TGTGCCAGCAGTACCGCTCGGACAGGACTAAATGAAAAA. This sequence joins TRBV28 and TRBJ1-4; TRBD1 matches at 7 bases. Read sequence stops 3 residues before the CDR3 end, and the germline J gene provides the missing end. Germline V CDR1 and CDR2: MDHEN, SYDVKM. CDR3 length: 16 amino acids. V lost 5 bases and J lost 5; bases outside the gene matches: 11.

This clone was seen repeatedly, ten times or more. The CDR3 end lies 3 residues beyond the end of the read and is filled in from the germline J gene. This chain links TRBV19 with TRBJ2-7; D is possibly TRBD1 (6 bases). V was cut by 5 bases and J by 1 base, with 18 bases left in between. Germline-derived CDR1 and CDR2 are LNHDA and SQIVND (reference sequence). The CDR3 length is 16 residues. CDR3 amino acids: CASSYQQGSASYEQYF. The sequenced CDR3 bases are TGTGCCAGTAGTTACCAACAGGGTAGCGCGTCCTACGAG.

Many counts were recorded for this clone. Being one base from a much bigger clone, this may be a read error. The read finishes 3 residues shy of the CDR3 end, and the germline J gene is used to complete it. This chain connects TRBV30 to TRBJ2-3; D perhaps matches TRBD2 (5 bases). From germline, CDR1 is GTSNPN and CDR2 SVGIG (reference sequence). This CDR3 is built from 14 residues. The part of the CDR3 DNA that was read is TGTGCCTGGATGAACAGCGGCGGCAATCAGCCG. Encoded protein: CAWMNSGGNQP. Given in full, the CDR3 is CAWMNSGGNQPQYF.

This clone was seen repeatedly, ten times or more. The sequenced fragment ends 3 residues before the CDR3 boundary, so the rest is inferred from the germline J gene. The chain recombines TRBV5-1 with TRBJ2-2; the D gene is possibly TRBD1 (6 bases). V lost 5 bases to trimming and J lost 7 bases, with 18 bases between them. Germline V gives CDR1 SGHRS, CDR2 YFSETQ. The CDR3 covers 15 residues. CDR3 bases read: TGCGCCAGCAGGGGCGACAGGAGCTTTGGCGGGGAG. This gives the protein CASRGDRSFGGE. In full, the CDR3 reads CASRGDRSFGGELFF.

This clone was detected a few times. From the germline J gene comes the end of the CDR3, since the read stops 3 residues before it. The chain couples TRBV19 to TRBJ2-3; D perhaps matches TRBD2 (6 bases). This CDR3 has 16 amino acids. CDR1 LNHDA and CDR2 SQIVND come from the germline V gene (reference sequence). The CDR3: CASSIDLGTWGETQYF. The covered CDR3 bases are TGTGCCAGTAGTATAGATCTCGGGACCTGGGGGGAGACG.

This clone came up many times. The read ends 3 residues early relative to the CDR3; the germline J gene fills the gap. Other DNA sequences in the same sample also yield this CDR3. This chain joins TRBV18 and TRBJ1-1; D may be TRBD1 (5 bases). This CDR3 comprises 13 residues. Per the germline V gene, CDR1 is KGHSH and CDR2 is LQKENI. Trimming removed 2 bases at V and 1 base at J, with 5 bases between. The CDR3 is CASSPGQNTEAFF. CDR3 DNA (partial): TGTGCCAGCTCACCAGGACAGAACACTGAA.

This clone was found many times. The missing CDR3 end, 3 residues past where the read stops, is filled in from the germline J gene. The chain joins TRBV5-4 to TRBJ2-2; TRBD1 matches at 10 bases. This CDR3 contains 15 residues. In germline, CDR1 is SGHNT, CDR2 YYREEE (reference sequence). CDR3 sequence reads: CASSLVTGGGSPLFF. Incomplete CDR3 DNA: TGTGCCAGCAGCTTGGTGACAGGGGGCGGATCACCG.